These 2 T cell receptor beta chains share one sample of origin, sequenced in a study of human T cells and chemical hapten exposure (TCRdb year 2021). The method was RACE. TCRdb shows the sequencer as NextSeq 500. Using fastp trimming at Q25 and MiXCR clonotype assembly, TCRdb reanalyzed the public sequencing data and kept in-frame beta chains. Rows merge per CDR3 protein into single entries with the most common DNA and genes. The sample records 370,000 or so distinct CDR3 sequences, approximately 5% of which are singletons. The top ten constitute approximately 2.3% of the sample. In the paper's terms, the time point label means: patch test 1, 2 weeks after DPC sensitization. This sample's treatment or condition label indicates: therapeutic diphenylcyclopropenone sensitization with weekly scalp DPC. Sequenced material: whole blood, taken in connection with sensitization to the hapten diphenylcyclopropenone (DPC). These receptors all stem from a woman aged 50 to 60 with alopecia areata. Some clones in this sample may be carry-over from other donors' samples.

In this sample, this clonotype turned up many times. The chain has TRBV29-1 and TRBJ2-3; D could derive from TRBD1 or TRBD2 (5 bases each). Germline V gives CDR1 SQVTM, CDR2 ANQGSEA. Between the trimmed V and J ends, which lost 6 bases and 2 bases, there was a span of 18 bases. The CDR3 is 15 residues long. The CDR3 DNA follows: TGCAGCGTCCACGGGACCCTACCCCCCACAGATACGCAGTATTTT. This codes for CSVHGTLPPTDTQYF.

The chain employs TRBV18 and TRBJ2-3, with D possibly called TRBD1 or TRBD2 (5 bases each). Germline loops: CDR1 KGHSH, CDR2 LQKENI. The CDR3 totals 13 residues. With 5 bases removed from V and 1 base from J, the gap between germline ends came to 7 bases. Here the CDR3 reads CASSGDGTDTQYF. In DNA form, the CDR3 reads TGTGCCAGCTCAGGGGACGGCACAGATACGCAGTATTTT.